These 19 T cell receptor beta chains share one sample of origin, sequenced in a study of a mutant IDH1 vaccine in newly diagnosed glioma. This table comes from immunoSEQ multiplex PCR, and its TCRdb copy is limited to in-frame clones, with some not included. The sample shows 65,000 to 70,000 clones, 80% to 90% of them seen only once. The time point is: baseline, week 1 (first vaccination visit). The treatment is: pre-vaccination baseline after standard-of-care therapy. This specimen was PBMCs, taken from a glioma patient treated with radiotherapy, temozolomide or both. These TCRs come from a man aged 25 to 45 with glioma.

This chain joins TRBV7-9 and TRBJ2-1; D is undetermined. This CDR3 is 15 amino acids long. Trimming took off 2 bases at V and 3 bases at J, with 11 bases between the two ends. CDR1 and CDR2 from the germline V gene are SEHNR and FQNEAQ (reference sequence). The CDR3 region is CASSLSKKNYNEQFF. The CDR3 DNA follows: TGTGCCAGCAGCTTATCGAAAAAAAACTACAATGAGCAGTTCTTC.

V gene TRBV27 combines with J gene TRBJ1-4; D gene ambiguous. The germline V and J ends were trimmed by 3 bases and 7 bases, with 15 bases remaining between them. The germline CDR1 and CDR2 sequences are MNHEY and SMNVEV (reference sequence). The CDR3 contains 15 residues. CDR3 sequence: CASSLTRRAGEKLFF. CDR3 in DNA: TGTGCCAGCAGTTTGACCCGGCGTGCGGGTGAAAAACTGTTTTTT. Using reference TRBV27 and TRBJ1-4 for the parts outside the CDR3, the full variable domain is EAQVTQNPRYLITVTGKKLTVTCSQNMNHEYMSWYRQDPGLGLRQIYYSMNVEVTDKGDVPEGYKVSRKEKRNFPLILESPSPNQTSLYFCASSLTRRAGEKLFFGSGTQLSVL.

V is TRBV14 and J is TRBJ2-5; no clear D gene. The CDR3 sequence is 17 residues long. V lost 0 bases, J lost 4 bases, and 18 bases lay in between. The germline V gene has CDR1 SGHDN and CDR2 FVKESK. In DNA, the CDR3 is TGTGCCAGCAGCCAAGAATACCTTGCCTCGAGACGAGAGACCCAGTACTTC. Translation gives CASSQEYLASRRETQYF.

The gene calls are TRBV5-1 and TRBJ1-6; perhaps TRBD1 as D (6 bases). V lost 2 bases and J 0 bases, leaving 15 bases between the germline ends. The CDR3 spans 18 residues. Germline CDR1 reads SGHRS; CDR2 reads YFSETQ. CDR3 region: CASSFRPGESSYNSPLHF. In DNA, the CDR3 is TGCGCCAGCAGCTTCCGTCCAGGGGAGAGCTCCTATAATTCACCCCTCCACTTT.

The rearrangement uses TRBV6-5 and TRBJ1-4; 10 positions match TRBD1. V lost 5 bases and J lost 8; bases outside the gene matches: 8. Looked up from germline, CDR1 is MNHEY and CDR2 is SVGAGI. The length of the CDR3 is 15 residues. The CDR3 sequence is CASSRQGTGEEKLFF. CDR3 nucleotides: TGTGCCAGCAGTCGGCAGGGGACAGGGGAGGAAAAACTGTTTTTT.

This chain uses TRBV5-5 with TRBJ2-1; 9 bases match TRBD1. Germline CDR1 reads SGHKS; CDR2 reads YYEKEE (reference sequence). The length of the CDR3 is 16 residues. Germline trimming cut 2 bases from V and 6 bases from J; bases unmatched to any gene: 9. As DNA, the CDR3 is TGTGCCAGCAGCTTCACCCCGGGACAGGGTGGCAATGAGCAGTTCTTC. Protein: CASSFTPGQGGNEQFF.

This clone was recorded once. The rearrangement uses TRBV9 and TRBJ1-4; possible D gene TRBD1, 5 bases. The germline V gene encodes CDR1 SGDLS and CDR2 YYNGEE. This CDR3 has 17 residues. The germline V and J ends were trimmed by 5 bases and 5 bases, with 22 bases remaining between them. CDR3 region: CASSPLIREGPNEKLFF. As DNA, the CDR3 is TGTGCCAGCAGTCCCCTCATCAGGGAGGGACCCAATGAAAAACTGTTTTTT. The whole variable domain, remainder taken from reference TRBV9 and TRBJ1-4, is DSGVTQTPKHLITATGQRVTLRCSPRSGDLSVYWYQQSLDQGLQFLIQYYNGEERAKGNILERFSAQQFPDLHSELNLSSLELGDSALYFCASSPLIREGPNEKLFFGSGTQLSVL.

The chain recombines TRBV27 with TRBJ2-1; TRBD2 matches 9 bases. The J segment lost 10 bases and the V segment lost 2 bases, leaving 9 bases of the junction unmatched. The CDR3 spans 15 residues. From germline, CDR1 is MNHEY and CDR2 SMNVEV (reference sequence). The CDR3 reads CASSLASGGMGEQFF. CDR3 coding DNA: TGTGCCAGCAGTTTAGCCAGCGGGGGGATGGGAGAGCAGTTCTTC.

The chain links TRBV19 to TRBJ1-2; possible D gene TRBD1, 6 bases. With 5 bases removed from V and 2 bases from J, the gap between germline ends came to 12 bases. Germline lookup yields CDR1 LNHDA and CDR2 SQIVND (reference sequence). The length of the CDR3 is 14 residues. The CDR3 sequence: CASSQGTLNYGYTF. The CDR3 DNA follows: TGTGCCAGTAGTCAGGGGACCCTCAACTATGGCTACACCTTC.

This sequence joins TRBV7-9 and TRBJ1-6; D is unclear. Looked up from germline, CDR1 is SEHNR and CDR2 is FQNEAQ (reference sequence). The CDR3 loop spans 17 amino acids. Trimming removed 5 bases at V and 7 bases at J, with 21 bases between. In DNA form, the CDR3 reads TGTGCCAGCAGCCTCAAAACGTCGGCCAGCTTCAATTCACCCCTCCACTTT. This gives the protein CASSLKTSASFNSPLHF.

The chain couples TRBV10-1 to TRBJ2-7; D is uncertain. Germline V gene lookup returns CDR1 WNHNN and CDR2 SYGVQD (reference sequence). The V end lost 6 bases, the J end lost 0 bases, and 9 bases lay between the germline ends. The CDR3 length is 13 residues. The CDR3 spells CASRTDYSYEQYF. The CDR3 bases are TGCGCCAGCAGGACCGATTACTCCTACGAGCAGTACTTC.

The chain combines TRBV11-2 with TRBJ1-1; 7 nucleotides agree with TRBD1. Trimming at V came to 5 bases and at J to 2 bases, leaving 11 bases not matched to a gene. This CDR3 contains 16 residues. Germline CDR1 is SGHAT and CDR2 is FQNNGV. In DNA form, the CDR3 reads TGTGCCAGCAGCGCATCCGGGACAGCCTTTAACACTGAAGCTTTCTTT. Its protein product is CASSASGTAFNTEAFF.

V usage is TRBV27 and J usage is TRBJ1-5; perhaps TRBD1 as D (6 bases). Between the trimmed V and J ends, which lost 4 bases and 0 bases, there was a span of 13 bases. This CDR3 region has 16 residues. Germline CDR1 and CDR2: MNHEY and SMNVEV (reference sequence). CDR3 residues: CASSSGQIHSNQPQHF. CDR3 nucleotide sequence: TGTGCCAGCAGTTCCGGACAGATTCATAGCAATCAGCCCCAGCATTTT.

This clone appeared a single time. The chain couples TRBV6-6 to TRBJ2-3, with 10 positions matching TRBD2. The ends lost 6 bases at V and 4 bases at J; junction bases unmatched: 7. Germline V gene sequence: CDR1 MNHNY, CDR2 SVGAGI (reference sequence). CDR3 length: 15 residues. CDR3 loop: CASRQAGGRADTQYF. The CDR3 bases are TGTGCCAGCAGGCAAGCGGGGGGGCGAGCAGATACGCAGTATTTT.

V and J are TRBV19 and TRBJ1-1; D is possibly TRBD1 (5 bases). The CDR3 has 16 amino acids. V was pared by 1 base and J by 3 bases, with 15 bases between. CDR1 and CDR2 from the germline V gene are LNHDA and SQIVND (reference sequence). DNA of the CDR3: TGTGCCAGTAGTATAGGCACCCACGCGGGGGACACTGAAGCTTTCTTT. As protein: CASSIGTHAGDTEAFF. The variable domain in full, completed from reference TRBV19 and TRBJ1-1, reads DGGITQSPKYLFRKEGQNVTLSCEQNLNHDAMYWYRQDPGQGLRLIYYSQIVNDFQKGDIAEGYSVSREKKESFPLTVTSAQKNPTAFYLCASSIGTHAGDTEAFFGQGTRLTVV.

The rearrangement uses TRBV5-6 and TRBJ1-2, with D possibly TRBD1 on 5 matching bases. V was shortened by 0 bases and J by 4 bases, with 10 bases between the two germline ends. CDR3 size: 14 residues. Germline V gives CDR1 SGHDT, CDR2 YYEEEE. The CDR3 sequence: CASSLVGGSYGYTF. The CDR3 coding sequence is TGTGCCAGCAGCTTGGTGGGGGGGAGCTATGGCTACACCTTC.

A few counts support this clone. CDR3 coding DNA: TGTGCCAGCAGCAGGCTCATTCGGGGCACTGAAGCTTTCTTT. Its translation: CASSRLIRGTEAFF. V gene TRBV5-6 combines with J gene TRBJ1-1; no firm D call. V lost 4 bases, J lost 4 bases, and 14 bases lay in between. Germline V CDR1 and CDR2: SGHDT, YYEEEE. CDR3 length: 14 residues.

The rearrangement joins TRBV7-8 to TRBJ2-5; 7 nucleotides match TRBD2. The J call may be in error: the DNA end matches TRBJ2-7 better. CDR1 and CDR2 (germline): SGHVS, FQNEAQ. The CDR3 is 14 residues long. CDR3 in amino acids: CASSLGGTIGEQYF. In DNA, the CDR3 is TGTGCCAGCAGCTTGGGTGGGACTATTGGCGAGCAGTACTTC.

The chain has TRBV28 and TRBJ1-5; 8 bases agree with TRBD1. Germline CDR1 and CDR2: MDHEN and SYDVKM. The junction had 9 bases not matched to a gene; V was cut back by 6 bases and J by 5 bases. The CDR3 loop spans 15 amino acids. In DNA form, the CDR3 reads TGTGCCAGCAGCAGTGGACAGGGAGTCGATCAGCCCCAGCATTTT. Encoded protein: CASSSGQGVDQPQHF.